This is a list of T cell receptor beta chains from one sample in a study of cytomegalovirus exposure and HLA in healthy donors. The table came from immunoSEQ multiplex PCR; TCRdb's copy has only in-frame clones and leaves some out. The data show fewer than 150,000 clones, with over 65% seen just once and about 4.2% held by the top ten. The sequenced sample was PBMCs. The receptor set was obtained from a middle-aged woman in good health and CMV-seropositive. The CDR3 runs from the conserved cysteine through the conserved F or W.

CDR3aa,v_gene
CASSLGDAGPDEQFF,TRBV6-5
CASSEPGQGVYEQYF,TRBV6-1
CASSPNRAASYEQYF,TRBV18
CASSRRETGGAYTF,TRBV19
CASSPGGVSDTQYF,TRBV7-8
CASSLEGQGVTEAFF,TRBV5-1
CASSSRSYGYTF,TRBV11-1
CASSPPGSLAGANEQFF,TRBV18
CASSLQGVYEQYF,TRBV5-6
CASSLVPGLAGSEQYF,TRBV11-3
CAISDVTLRAFF,TRBV10-3
CATSRGDSQETQYF,TRBV15
CASSVDRVLGNTIYF,TRBV28
CASSQFGQGGEKLFF,TRBV4-1
CASSLNVQWSARRYNEQFF,TRBV27
CASSVGESGSYEQYF,TRBV9
CASSQAVKVEKLFF,TRBV14
CASSLLPAPLAGETQYF,TRBV4-1
CASSLGYAAGEAKNIQYF,TRBV5-4
CATKEGQFNQPQHF,TRBV10-3
CASSPQVLGTQYF,TRBV27
CASSPPWAGDGNQPQHF,TRBV18
CASSTEYRAATEAFF,TRBV6-6
CASSDLRGTSEDDTQYF,TRBV28
CASSAGQGHGYTF,TRBV5-1
CASSLAESYEQYF,TRBV7-9
CASRHRLTSGGPSDTGELFF,TRBV27
CASSLVPPSNEQFF,TRBV5-4
CASSPLDRAYGYTF,TRBV19
CASSPGLATETQYF,TRBV5-1
CASSLLGRGVDEQFF,TRBV4-1
CAWSDRTERTEAFF,TRBV30
CASSYTSGDTDTQYF,TRBV6-5
CATGTARIETQYF,TRBV2
CASSRLGQGEGGGYTF,TRBV5-4
CASSPVASGGVQETQYF,TRBV7-9
CASSQYGTGDEAFF,TRBV7-9
CAISVPGSGDGYTF,TRBV10-3
CASSLRAPGVSPLHF,TRBV5-1
CASSQTGTYEQYF,TRBV14
CASSLASTRGFPFYGYTF,TRBV7-2
CASSDTGTRAKTEAFF,TRBV6-4
CATSGRLAQNNEQFF,TRBV15